One and the same sample provided the 8 T cell receptor beta chains below, sequenced in a study of cytomegalovirus exposure and HLA in healthy donors. It was with 60 Vbeta and 13 Jbeta primers that the PCR ran. This table comes from immunoSEQ multiplex PCR, and its TCRdb copy is limited to in-frame clones, with some not included. The sample lists 75,000 to 95,000 clones, 69% seen once, with 2.5% to 3% in the top ten. The sample comprised PBMCs. The receptors come from a man aged 50 to 60 in good health and CMV-seronegative.

The chain recombines TRBV15 with TRBJ2-3, with D hard to call. The CDR3 sequence is 15 residues long. The V and J ends lost 0 bases and 0 bases respectively, with 7 bases between them. Germline CDR1 reads LNHNV; CDR2 reads YYDKDF (reference sequence). CDR3 protein: CATSRDLASTDTQYF. In DNA, the CDR3 is TGTGCCACCAGCAGAGACTTAGCTAGCACAGATACGCAGTATTTT.

The CDR3, as DNA: TGTGCCAGCAGCTTAGGTGTCGGACGGGGTGGTACAGATACGCAGTATTTT. Translating it yields CASSLGVGRGGTDTQYF. This chain uses TRBV7-9 with TRBJ2-3, with D maybe TRBD2 (5 bases). Per germline, CDR1 SEHNR and CDR2 FQNEAQ (reference sequence). Trimming pared 1 base from V and 3 bases from J, leaving 17 bases between. The CDR3 sequence is 17 residues long. The complete variable domain, with remaining parts taken from reference TRBV7-9 and TRBJ2-3, reads DTGVSQNPRHKITKRGQNVTFRCDPISEHNRLYWYRQTLGQGPEFLTYFQNEAQLEKSRLLSDRFSAERPKGSFSTLEIQRTEQGDSAMYLCASSLGVGRGGTDTQYFGPGTRLTVL.

The chain joins TRBV10-3 to TRBJ1-1; D possibly corresponds to TRBD1 (5 bases). V was clipped by 3 bases and J by 4 bases, with 15 bases between them. This CDR3 contains 15 residues. CDR1 is ENHRY and CDR2 is SYGVKD in the germline V gene. Here the CDR3 reads CAISDPQGLGTEAFF. Written as DNA, the CDR3 is TGTGCCATCAGTGACCCCCAGGGTCTCGGCACTGAAGCTTTCTTT.

The table lists this clone with a count of one. The CDR3 DNA reads as TGTGCCAGCAGTCGACAGTTGGTCTCTGGAAACACCATATATTTT. Translated, it gives CASSRQLVSGNTIYF. This rearrangement joins TRBV6-1 to TRBJ1-3; tentatively, D is TRBD1 (5 bases). Germline V gene lookup returns CDR1 MNHNS and CDR2 SASEGT. The CDR3 consists of 15 residues. The V gene lost 5 bases and the J gene lost 0 bases, with 11 bases spanning the gap.

V usage is TRBV7-8 and J usage is TRBJ2-1, with TRBD1 as a possible D gene (6 bases). V lost 1 base, J lost 6 bases, and 13 bases lay in between. In germline, CDR1 is SGHVS, CDR2 FQNEAQ. This CDR3 is built from 15 residues. For the CDR3, the DNA is TGTGCCAGCAGCTTAGGGCCAGGGGAATTCAATGAGCAGTTCTTC. Its protein is CASSLGPGEFNEQFF.

This chain uses TRBV6-4 with TRBJ1-5; 10 bases agree with TRBD1. In germline, CDR1 is MRHNA, CDR2 SNTAGT. The CDR3 totals 17 residues. V was pared by 6 bases and J by 4 bases, with 12 bases of the junction left unmatched. The chain's CDR3 is CASSGDRGLSVNQPQHF. As DNA, the CDR3 is TGTGCCAGCAGCGGGGACAGGGGCCTATCAGTGAATCAGCCCCAGCATTTT.

This clone turned up a few times. The chain carries TRBV27 and TRBJ2-3, with 9 bases identical to TRBD2. The germline V gene has CDR1 MNHEY and CDR2 SMNVEV (reference sequence). J was trimmed by 3 bases and V by 5 bases; bases with no gene match: 3. This CDR3 comprises 14 residues. CDR3 in DNA: TGTGCCAGCAGTGTGGGACTAGCAACAGATACGCAGTATTTT. It encodes CASSVGLATDTQYF.

The chain has TRBV5-4 and TRBJ2-7; TRBD1 matches 7 bases. CDR1 SGHNT and CDR2 YYREEE come from the germline V gene (reference sequence). CDR3 length: 12 amino acids. The V gene end was trimmed by 4 bases and the J gene end by 7 bases; junction bases not matched to a gene: 5. CDR3 protein: CASSTGQQEQYF. CDR3 DNA sequence: TGTGCCAGCAGCACGGGACAGCAGGAGCAGTACTTC.